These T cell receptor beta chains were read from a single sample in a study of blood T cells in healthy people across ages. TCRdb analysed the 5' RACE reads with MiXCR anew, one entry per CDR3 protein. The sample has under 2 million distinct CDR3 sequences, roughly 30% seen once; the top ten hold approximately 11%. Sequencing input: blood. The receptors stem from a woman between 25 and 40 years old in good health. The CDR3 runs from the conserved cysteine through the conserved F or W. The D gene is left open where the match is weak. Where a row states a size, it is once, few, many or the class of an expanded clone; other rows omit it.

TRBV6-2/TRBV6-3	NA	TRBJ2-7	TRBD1	TGTGCCAGCAGTTCCGCCTTGGCAGGGGGCTCCTACGAGCAGTACTTC	CASSSALAGGSYEQYF
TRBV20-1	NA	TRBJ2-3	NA	TGCAGTGCTAGCTATCCACGGGTTAACACAGATACGCAGTATTTT	CSASYPRVNTDTQYF
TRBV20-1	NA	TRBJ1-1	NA	TGCAGTGGCCGAGTCCAGGGTGACACTGAAGCTTTCTTT	CSGRVQGDTEAFF
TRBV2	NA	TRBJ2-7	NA	TGTGCCAGCAGTGATGGGCAGGGGAACCACGAGCAGTACTTC	CASSDGQGNHEQYF
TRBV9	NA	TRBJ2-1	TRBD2	TGTGCCTGCAGCGTAGCGGGGGGCCCGTACAATGAGCAGTTCTTC	CACSVAGGPYNEQFF
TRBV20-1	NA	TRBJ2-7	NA	TGCAGTGCTAGTCCAGGGGTTTTAAAAAGCTACGAGCAGTACTTC	CSASPGVLKSYEQYF
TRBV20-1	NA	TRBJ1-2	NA	TGCAGTGTCTTTCAGGGTCGTCCAGTTGAAGGCTACACCTTC	CSVFQGRPVEGYTF
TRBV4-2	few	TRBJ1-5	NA	TGTGCCAGCAGCCAAGAGGACGCAGCTAGCGGGGGCAATCAGCCCCAGCATTTT	CASSQEDAASGGNQPQHF
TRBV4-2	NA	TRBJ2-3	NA	TGTGCCAGCAGCCCGGGACTTCGGTGTCCTACGCAGTATTTT	CASSPGLRCPTQYF
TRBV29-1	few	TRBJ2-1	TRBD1	TGCAGCGTTGAAGATTATGGGACAGGGGCTTTCTATGTGGATGAGCAGTTCTTC	CSVEDYGTGAFYVDEQFF
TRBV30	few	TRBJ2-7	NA	TGTGCCTACTTCAGGAGAGACGAGCAGTACTTC	CAYFRRDEQYF
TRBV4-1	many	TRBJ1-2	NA	TGCGCCAGCAGCCAAGACCCGGGGGGGGCGTTAGGCTACACCTTC	CASSQDPGGALGYTF
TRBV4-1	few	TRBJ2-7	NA	TGCGCCAGCAGCCAGGGACAATCAGTGACCTACGAGCAGTACTTC	CASSQGQSVTYEQYF
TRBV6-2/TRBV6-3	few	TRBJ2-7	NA	TGTGCCAGCACACCTCACCAGTACAGAAAGACCTACGAGCAGTACTTC	CASTPHQYRKTYEQYF
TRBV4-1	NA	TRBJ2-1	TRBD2	TGCGCCAGCAGCCAAGAAGGACTAGCGAGTTTTCAGTTCTTC	CASSQEGLASFQFF
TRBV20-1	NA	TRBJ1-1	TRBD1	TGCAGTCTGGACGGGACAGGGGCGGGGGCTGAAGCTTTCTTT	CSLDGTGAGAEAFF
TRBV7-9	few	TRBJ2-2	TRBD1	TGTGCCAGCGACCGGACAGGGGAAATTTGGAACACCGGGGAGCTGTTTTTT	CASDRTGEIWNTGELFF
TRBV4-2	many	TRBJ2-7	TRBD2	TGTGCCAGCAGCCAAGCGACGGGAGGGCCTTTCGAGCAGTACTTC	CASSQATGGPFEQYF
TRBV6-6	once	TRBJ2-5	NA	TGTGCCAGCAGTTACCCGAACGTGGAGACCCAGTACTTC	CASSYPNVETQYF
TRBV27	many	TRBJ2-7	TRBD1	TGTGCCAGCAGTTTGGGACAGACATACGGGCAGTACTTC	CASSLGQTYGQYF
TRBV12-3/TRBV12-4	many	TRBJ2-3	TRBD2	TGTGCCAGCAGTAAGACTAGCGGTAGCACAGATACGCAGTATTTT	CASSKTSGSTDTQYF
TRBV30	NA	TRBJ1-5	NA	TGTGCCTACCAAACGGGGGGCAATCAGCCCCAGCATTTT	CAYQTGGNQPQHF
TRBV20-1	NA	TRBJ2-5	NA	TGCAGTGCTAGCGGCCAGCGCCAAGAGACCCAGTACTTC	CSASGQRQETQYF
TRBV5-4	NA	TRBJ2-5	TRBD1	TGTGCCAGCAGCTTGTCCCAGGGGGTGGTAGAGACCCAGTACTTC	CASSLSQGVVETQYF
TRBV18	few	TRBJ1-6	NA	TGTGCCAGCTCACTACAGGGCGATTCACCCCTCCACTTT	CASSLQGDSPLHF
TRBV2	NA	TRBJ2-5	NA	TGTGCCAGCATGTTGGGGGCCCAAGAGACCCAGTACTTC	CASMLGAQETQYF
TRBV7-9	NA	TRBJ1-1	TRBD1	TGTGCCAGCAGCCCCCGACAGGGACGGAACACTGAAGCTTTCTTT	CASSPRQGRNTEAFF
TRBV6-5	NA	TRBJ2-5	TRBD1	TGTGCCAGCAGACGACAGGGCCTTCAAGAGACCCAGTACTTC	CASRRQGLQETQYF
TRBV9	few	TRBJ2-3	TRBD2	TGTGCCAGCAGCGTAGAAGGACTAGCGACTAGCACAGATACGCAGTATTTT	CASSVEGLATSTDTQYF
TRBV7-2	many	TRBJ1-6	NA	TGTGCCAGCAGCTTAACGGGGCGGGGGCCCCTCCACTTT	CASSLTGRGPLHF